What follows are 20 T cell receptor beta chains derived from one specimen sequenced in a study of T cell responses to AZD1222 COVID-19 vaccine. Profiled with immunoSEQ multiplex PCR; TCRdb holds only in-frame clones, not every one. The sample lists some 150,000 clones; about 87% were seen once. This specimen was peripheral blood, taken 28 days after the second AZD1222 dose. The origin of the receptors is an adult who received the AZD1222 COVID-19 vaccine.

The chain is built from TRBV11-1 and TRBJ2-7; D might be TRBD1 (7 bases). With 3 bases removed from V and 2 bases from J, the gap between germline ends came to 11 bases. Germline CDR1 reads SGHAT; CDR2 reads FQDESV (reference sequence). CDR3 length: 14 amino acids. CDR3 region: CASSLIRGAYEQYF. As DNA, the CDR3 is TGTGCCAGCAGCTTGATCAGGGGGGCCTACGAGCAGTACTTC.

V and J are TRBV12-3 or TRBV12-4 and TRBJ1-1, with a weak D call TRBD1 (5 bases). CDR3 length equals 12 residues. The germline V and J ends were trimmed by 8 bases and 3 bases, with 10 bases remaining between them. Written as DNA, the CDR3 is TGTGCCAGCCGAGGGGCAGACACTGAAGCTTTCTTT. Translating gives CASRGADTEAFF.

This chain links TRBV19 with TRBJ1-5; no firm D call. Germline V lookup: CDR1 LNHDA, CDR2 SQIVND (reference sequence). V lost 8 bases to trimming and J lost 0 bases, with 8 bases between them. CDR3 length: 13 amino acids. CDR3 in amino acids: CASVKSSNQPQHF. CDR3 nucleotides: TGTGCCAGTGTGAAGAGTAGCAATCAGCCCCAGCATTTT.

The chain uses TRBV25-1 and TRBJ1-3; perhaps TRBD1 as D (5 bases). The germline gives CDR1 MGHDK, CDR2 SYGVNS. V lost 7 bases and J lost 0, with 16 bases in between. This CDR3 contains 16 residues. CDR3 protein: CASTPPGVSSGNTIYF. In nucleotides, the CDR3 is TGTGCCAGCACCCCCCCGGGGGTGAGCTCTGGAAACACCATATATTTT.

As DNA, the CDR3 is TGTGCCAGCAGCTTGGGGGTCGGGTCACCCCTCCACTTT. Translating gives CASSLGVGSPLHF. The J gene is TRBJ1-6, the V gene TRBV7-3; TRBD1 might be the D (5 bases). CDR3 size: 13 residues. CDR1 SGHTA and CDR2 FQGTGA come from the germline V gene. The ends were cut back, 3 bases at V and 10 bases at J, with 10 bases in the middle.

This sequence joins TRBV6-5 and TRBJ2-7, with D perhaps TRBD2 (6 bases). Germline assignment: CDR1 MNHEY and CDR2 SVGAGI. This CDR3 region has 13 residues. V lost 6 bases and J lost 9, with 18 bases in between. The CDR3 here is CASRSTYGAGQYF. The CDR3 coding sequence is TGTGCCAGCAGATCTACTTATGGAGCGGGGCAGTACTTC.

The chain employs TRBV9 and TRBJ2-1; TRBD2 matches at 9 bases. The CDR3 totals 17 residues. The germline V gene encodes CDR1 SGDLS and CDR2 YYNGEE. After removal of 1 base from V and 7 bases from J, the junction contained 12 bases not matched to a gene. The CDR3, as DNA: TGTGCCAGCAGCGTATATGGAGCGGGGGGCGCGAATAATGAGCAGTTCTTC. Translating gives CASSVYGAGGANNEQFF.

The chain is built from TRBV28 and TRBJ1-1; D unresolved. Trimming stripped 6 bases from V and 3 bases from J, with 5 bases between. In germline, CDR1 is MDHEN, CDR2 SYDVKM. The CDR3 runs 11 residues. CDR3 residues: CASSLDTEAFF. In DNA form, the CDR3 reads TGTGCCAGCAGCCTGGACACTGAAGCTTTCTTT.

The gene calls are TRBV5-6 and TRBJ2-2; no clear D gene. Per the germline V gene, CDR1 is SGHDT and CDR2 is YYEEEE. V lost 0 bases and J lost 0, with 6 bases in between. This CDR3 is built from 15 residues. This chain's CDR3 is CASSLGWPNTGELFF. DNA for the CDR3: TGTGCCAGCAGCTTGGGGTGGCCGAACACCGGGGAGCTGTTTTTT.

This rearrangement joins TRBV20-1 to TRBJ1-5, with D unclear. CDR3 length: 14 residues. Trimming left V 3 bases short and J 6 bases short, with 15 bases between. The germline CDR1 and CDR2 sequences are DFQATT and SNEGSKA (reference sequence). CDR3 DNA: TGCAGTGCTAGTGTGGCAGGATGGGGTCAGCCCCAGCATTTT. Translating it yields CSASVAGWGQPQHF.

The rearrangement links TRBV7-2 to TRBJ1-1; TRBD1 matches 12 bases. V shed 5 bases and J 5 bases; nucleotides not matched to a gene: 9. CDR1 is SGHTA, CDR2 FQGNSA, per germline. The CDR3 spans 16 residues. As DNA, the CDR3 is TGTGCCAGCAGCCCCTACGGGACAGGGGGCAAAACTGAAGCTTTCTTT. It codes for CASSPYGTGGKTEAFF.

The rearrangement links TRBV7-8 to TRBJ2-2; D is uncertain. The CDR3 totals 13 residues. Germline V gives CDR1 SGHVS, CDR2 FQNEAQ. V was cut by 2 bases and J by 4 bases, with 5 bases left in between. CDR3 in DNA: TGTGCCAGCAGCTTAAATCCCACCGGGGAGCTGTTTTTT. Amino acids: CASSLNPTGELFF.

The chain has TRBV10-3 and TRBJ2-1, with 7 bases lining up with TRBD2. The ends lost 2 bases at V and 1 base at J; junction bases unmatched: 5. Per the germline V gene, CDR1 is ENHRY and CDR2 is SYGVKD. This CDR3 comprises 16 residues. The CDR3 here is CAISEGPSGSYNEQFF. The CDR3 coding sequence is TGTGCCATCAGTGAGGGCCCTAGCGGATCCTACAATGAGCAGTTCTTC.

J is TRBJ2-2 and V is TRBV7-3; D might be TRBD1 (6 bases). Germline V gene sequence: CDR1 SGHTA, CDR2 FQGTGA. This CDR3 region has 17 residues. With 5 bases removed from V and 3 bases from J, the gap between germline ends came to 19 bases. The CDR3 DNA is TGTGCCAGCAGCGCAACCTCTACAGGGCCGCACACCGGGGAGCTGTTTTTT. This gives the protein CASSATSTGPHTGELFF. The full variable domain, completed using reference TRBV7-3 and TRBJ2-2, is GAGVSQTPSNKVTEKGKYVELRCDPISGHTALYWYRQSLGQGPEFLIYFQGTGAADDSGLPNDRFFAVRPEGSVSTLKIQRTERGDSAVYLCASSATSTGPHTGELFFGEGSRLTVL.

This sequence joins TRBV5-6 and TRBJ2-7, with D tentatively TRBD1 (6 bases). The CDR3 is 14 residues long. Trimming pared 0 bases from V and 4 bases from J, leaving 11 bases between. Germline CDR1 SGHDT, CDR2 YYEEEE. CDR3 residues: CASSLVGQPYEQYF. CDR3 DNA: TGTGCCAGCAGCTTGGTTGGACAGCCTTACGAGCAGTACTTC.

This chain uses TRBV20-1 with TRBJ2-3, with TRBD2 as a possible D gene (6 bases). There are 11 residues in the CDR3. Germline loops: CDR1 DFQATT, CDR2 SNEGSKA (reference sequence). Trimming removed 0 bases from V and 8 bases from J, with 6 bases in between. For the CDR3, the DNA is TGCAGTGCTAGAGAGGGGGGTACGCAGTATTTT. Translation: CSAREGGTQYF.

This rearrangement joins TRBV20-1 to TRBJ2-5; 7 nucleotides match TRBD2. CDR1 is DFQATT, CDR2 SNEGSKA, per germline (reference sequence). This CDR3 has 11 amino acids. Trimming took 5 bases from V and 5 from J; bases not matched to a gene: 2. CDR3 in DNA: TGCAGTGCTCCCGGGAGGGAGACCCAGTACTTC. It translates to CSAPGRETQYF.

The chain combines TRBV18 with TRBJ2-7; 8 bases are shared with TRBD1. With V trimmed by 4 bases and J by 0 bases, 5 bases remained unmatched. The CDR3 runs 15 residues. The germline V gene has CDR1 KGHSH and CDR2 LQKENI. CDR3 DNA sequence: TGTGCCAGCTCACGGGGACAGGTAAGCTCCTACGAGCAGTACTTC. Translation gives CASSRGQVSSYEQYF.

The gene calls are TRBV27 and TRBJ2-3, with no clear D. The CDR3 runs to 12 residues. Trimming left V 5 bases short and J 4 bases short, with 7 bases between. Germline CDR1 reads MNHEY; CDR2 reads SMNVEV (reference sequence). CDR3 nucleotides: TGTGCCAGCAGTCCCCCCCCAGATACGCAGTATTTT. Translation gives CASSPPPDTQYF.

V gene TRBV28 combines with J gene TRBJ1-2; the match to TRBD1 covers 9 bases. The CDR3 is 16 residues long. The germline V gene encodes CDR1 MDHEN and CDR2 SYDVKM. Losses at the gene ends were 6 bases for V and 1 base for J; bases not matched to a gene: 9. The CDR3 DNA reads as TGTGCCAGCAGGCCCATCCGGGACAGGGTTAACTATGGCTACACCTTC. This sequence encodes CASRPIRDRVNYGYTF.